A single sample is the source of the 18 T cell receptor beta chains below, sequenced in a study of blood T cells in healthy people across ages. Primed by a sample-barcoded 5' primer and a J-beta primer mix, a second PCR proceeded for about 7 to 11 cycles. TCRdb re-analysed the 5' RACE reads in MiXCR, keeping a single row per CDR3 protein. The table has 600,000 or so distinct CDR3 sequences, 47% seen once; the top ten hold about 22%. The sequencing input was blood. Source of these receptors: a man aged 80 or over in good health.

The chain couples TRBV28 to TRBJ1-2; 9 nucleotides line up with TRBD1. The junction had 9 bases not matched to a gene; V was cut back by 4 bases and J by 6 bases. The CDR3 has 15 residues. From germline, CDR1 is MDHEN and CDR2 SYDVKM. CDR3 residues: CASSSLPGQGDGYTF. CDR3 in DNA: TGTGCCAGCAGTTCTCTACCGGGACAGGGTGATGGCTACACCTTC.

This chain connects TRBV20-1 to TRBJ2-5; a possible D gene is TRBD2 (6 bases). The CDR3 extends over 13 amino acids. Germline values: CDR1 DFQATT, CDR2 SNEGSKA (reference sequence). Trimming shortened V by 5 bases and J by 1 base, and 11 bases separated the two germline ends. The CDR3 spells CSARRGPQETQYF. The CDR3 DNA reads as TGCAGTGCTCGGAGGGGTCCCCAAGAGACCCAGTACTTC.

V and J are TRBV5-6 and TRBJ2-7; possibly TRBD1 or TRBD2 for D (5 bases each). V lost 1 base to trimming and J lost 7 bases, with 18 bases between them. Germline-derived CDR1 and CDR2 are SGHDT and YYEEEE. The CDR3 runs 15 residues. The DNA for the CDR3 is TGTGCCAGCAGCTTGTATCAGGGAGCCTACAATGAGCAGTACTTC. Amino acid sequence: CASSLYQGAYNEQYF.

This clonotype has a handful of counts. The CDR3 DNA sequence: TGTGCCAGCAGCGATAGGGACAGGGGTGCCAAAAACATTCAGTACTTC. The encoded protein is CASSDRDRGAKNIQYF. The rearrangement uses TRBV5-4 and TRBJ2-4, with 10 nucleotides matching TRBD1. The CDR3 contains 16 residues. Germline V CDR1 and CDR2: SGHNT, YYREEE (reference sequence). V lost 4 bases, J lost 1 base, and 5 bases stayed unmatched.

The chain joins TRBV18 to TRBJ1-2; D is possibly TRBD1 (5 bases). The ends were cut back, 0 bases at V and 3 bases at J, with 5 bases in the middle. The CDR3 has 13 amino acids. The germline CDR1 and CDR2 sequences are KGHSH and LQKENI. The CDR3: CASSPPGDYGYTF. CDR3 in DNA: TGTGCCAGCTCACCACCAGGGGACTATGGCTACACCTTC.

The sample holds a few counts of this clonotype. The J gene is TRBJ2-4, the V gene TRBV20-1; D is possibly TRBD2 (6 bases). CDR1 and CDR2 (germline): DFQATT, SNEGSKA (reference sequence). Trimming pared 1 base from V and 1 base from J, leaving 11 bases between. CDR3 size: 15 residues. In DNA form, the CDR3 reads TGCAGTGCTAGAGCTCCTCGGGGGGCCAAAAACATTCAGTACTTC. It codes for CSARAPRGAKNIQYF.

CDR3 loop: CSVTWAGETQYF. For the CDR3, the DNA is TGCAGCGTAACATGGGCAGGAGAGACCCAGTACTTC. The V call is TRBV29-1, the J call TRBJ2-5; D ambiguous. From germline, CDR1 is SQVTM and CDR2 ANQGSEA. Trimming left V 6 bases short and J 4 bases short, with 12 bases between. The CDR3 has 12 amino acids.

This sequence joins TRBV20-1 and TRBJ2-5; possibly TRBD2 for D (5 bases). CDR3 length equals 12 residues. Germline V gene lookup returns CDR1 DFQATT and CDR2 SNEGSKA (reference sequence). V gave up 3 bases and J gave up 11 bases, with 16 bases separating them. The CDR3 here is CSARPSGIYQYF. The CDR3 coding sequence is TGCAGTGCTAGGCCCTCCGGGATTTATCAGTACTTC.

This clonotype was seen only a few times. This sequence joins TRBV20-1 and TRBJ2-3; D may correspond to TRBD1 or TRBD2 (6 bases each). CDR1 and CDR2 from the germline V gene are DFQATT and SNEGSKA (reference sequence). Trimming stripped 7 bases from V and 6 bases from J, with 23 bases between. This CDR3 is 15 amino acids long. CDR3 residues: CSGMRTGRGVDTQYF. In DNA form, the CDR3 reads TGCAGTGGTATGAGAACAGGGCGGGGTGTGGATACGCAGTATTTT.

This chain joins TRBV6-1 and TRBJ1-4; the D is unclear. The CDR3 spans 12 residues. In germline, CDR1 is MNHNS, CDR2 SASEGT. Trimming pared 8 bases from V and 8 bases from J, leaving 12 bases between. The CDR3 nucleotides read TGTGCCAGCGGCACGCCGGGGGAAAAACTGTTTTTT. It codes for CASGTPGEKLFF.

V usage is TRBV28 and J usage is TRBJ2-3; TRBD2 aligns across 11 bases. This CDR3 is 17 amino acids long. Trimming removed 2 bases from V and 0 bases from J; junction bases left unmatched: 4. Germline-derived CDR1 and CDR2 are MDHEN and SYDVKM. This CDR3 is CASSLAASGRSTDTQYF. In nucleotides, the CDR3 is TGTGCCAGCAGTTTAGCGGCTAGCGGGAGGAGCACAGATACGCAGTATTTT.

This clonotype was recorded once. The gene calls are TRBV4-1 and TRBJ1-3, with a possible D match to TRBD1 (5 bases). The V and J ends lost 4 bases and 1 base respectively, with 14 bases between them. CDR1 is MGHRA, CDR2 YSYEKL, per germline. This CDR3 has 16 residues. CDR3 loop: CASSRPLRGSGNTIYF. The CDR3 coding sequence is TGCGCCAGCAGCCGTCCCCTCCGGGGGTCTGGAAACACCATATATTTT.

The genes are TRBV30 and TRBJ2-1, with D perhaps TRBD1 (6 bases). Trimming stripped 4 bases from V and 9 bases from J, with 10 bases between. This CDR3 has 11 residues. The germline V gene encodes CDR1 GTSNPN and CDR2 SVGIG (reference sequence). CDR3 DNA sequence: TGTGCCTGGATACAGGGCGCTGAGCAGTTCTTC. This encodes CAWIQGAEQFF. Together with reference TRBV30 and TRBJ2-1, the CDR3 gives the full variable domain: SQTIHQWPATLVQPVGSPLSLECTVEGTSNPNLYWYRQAAGRGLQLLFYSVGIGQISSEVPQNLSASRPQDRQFILSSKKLLLSDSGFYLCAWIQGAEQFFGPGTRLTVL.

The sample holds a few counts of this clonotype. A single base separates this from a much larger clone, so it may be a read error. This chain connects TRBV6-5 to TRBJ1-6; 8 bases are shared with TRBD1. Germline V gives CDR1 MNHEY, CDR2 SVGAGI. V lost 5 bases and J lost 8; bases outside the gene matches: 5. The CDR3 length is 14 residues. The CDR3: CASSATGVDSPLHF. The CDR3 nucleotides read TGTGCCAGCAGTGCGACAGGGGTAGATTCACCCCTCCACTTT.

This chain joins TRBV4-1 and TRBJ2-7; no clear D. TRBJ2-5 matches the DNA end more closely, so the J call is doubtful. Germline-derived CDR1 and CDR2 are MGHRA and YSYEKL. CDR3 size: 15 residues. Here the CDR3 DNA reads TGCGCCAGCAGCCAAGATCTGGGGTTAGGAGAGACCCAGTACTTC. This sequence encodes CASSQDLGLGETQYF.

The CDR3 sequence is CASRTGLAGIGETQYF. CDR3 coding DNA: TGTGCCAGCAGGACTGGACTAGCGGGAATAGGGGAGACCCAGTACTTC. The chain carries TRBV28 and TRBJ2-5, with 12 bases lining up with TRBD2. Germline V gives CDR1 MDHEN, CDR2 SYDVKM. The CDR3 totals 16 residues. Trimming at V came to 6 bases and at J to 5 bases, leaving 10 bases not matched to a gene.

In DNA form, the CDR3 reads TGTGCCAGCAGCTTAACTAGCGACGACTCGAAGTATTTT. Its translation is CASSLTSDDSKYF. This chain uses TRBV7-2 with TRBJ2-3; TRBD2 agrees at 7 bases. The CDR3 runs to 13 residues. After removal of 2 bases from V and 13 bases from J, the junction contained 9 bases not matched to a gene. The germline gives CDR1 SGHTA, CDR2 FQGNSA.

The chain employs TRBV12-3 or TRBV12-4 and TRBJ1-5, with D uncertain. V shed 6 bases and J shed 4 bases, with 7 bases lying between them. CDR3 size: 12 residues. The CDR3 nucleotides are TGTGCCAGCAGCGATTGGAATCAGCCCCAGCATTTT. It encodes CASSDWNQPQHF.